What follows describes a single TCR beta chain. The entry originates in a study of control samples from healthy donors and cancer patients. CDR3 length: 14 residues. Trimming removed 4 bases from V and 2 bases from J, with 12 bases in between. The V gene's germline CDR1 is SGHRS and CDR2 YFSETQ. The table came from immunoSEQ multiplex PCR; TCRdb's copy has only in-frame clones and leaves some out. The sample has about 65,000 clones; 90% are singletons. The rearrangement uses TRBV5-1 and TRBJ2-5; possibly TRBD1 for D (6 bases). The clonotype comes from a woman aged 50 to 65 with colorectal cancer. The sequencing sample was made of PBMCs. The CDR3 DNA is TGCGCCAGCAGCGTGACAGGTGGTCAAGAGACCCAGTACTTC. This codes for CASSVTGGQETQYF.